The rows below give T cell receptor beta chains drawn from one sample of a study of blood T cell repertoires in COVID-19. Sequencing was performed with immunoSEQ multiplex PCR; in TCRdb, only in-frame clones are kept and a portion is missing. Of around 200,000 clones listed, about 82% are singletons. The sequencing input was PBMCs or T cells enriched from blood (not recorded which). Source of these receptors: a man aged 35 to 55 with acute COVID-19. CDR3s include the opening cysteine and the closing phenylalanine or tryptophan. The order of the fields is clone size, D gene, J gene, V gene, CDR3 DNA, CDR3 protein. The D gene is left open where the match is weak. For some rows the clone size is stated as once, few or many, or as a class when expanded; others skip it.

>-|-|TRBJ2-3|TRBV6-5
TGTGCCAGCGCCCCATCGGCTAACGGAGGGGATACGCAGTATTTT
CASAPSANGGDTQYF
>-|-|TRBJ1-1|TRBV4-1
TGCGCCAGCAGCTCCGGGCACAGGGCGGGCACTGAAGCTTTCTTT
CASSSGHRAGTEAFF
>-|-|TRBJ1-5|TRBV28
TGTGCCAGCAGGCCGGGGGGGCGATACCAGCCCCAGCATTTT
CASRPGGRYQPQHF
>-|-|TRBJ2-5|TRBV27
TGTGCCAGCAGTTCGGGAGCCGTCTCGACCCAGTACTTC
CASSSGAVSTQYF
>-|-|TRBJ2-7|TRBV15
TGTGCCACCAGCCCTGGCCAGACAGGAGGCGGCGAGCAGTACTTC
CATSPGQTGGGEQYF
>-|-|TRBJ1-4|TRBV29-1
TGCAGCGTTGGAGCTACTAATGAAAAACTGTTTTTT
CSVGATNEKLFF
>-|TRBD1|TRBJ1-1|TRBV11-2
TGTGCCAGCAGCCCCGACAGTCGGACAGGAGCTGAAGCTTTCTTT
CASSPDSRTGAEAFF
>-|TRBD2|TRBJ2-1|TRBV7-3
TGTGCCAGCAAGACCTCGGGAGGCCCCGGGCTGTTCTTC
CASKTSGGPGLFF
>-|TRBD1|TRBJ1-1|TRBV13
TGTGCCAGCAGCGATCCAGGGGGCGCCGGCACTGAAGCTTTCTTT
CASSDPGGAGTEAFF
>-|TRBD1|TRBJ2-3|TRBV7-2
TGTGCCAGCAGCTTAGACGGGACAGGGCGCCTCACAGATACGCAGTATTTT
CASSLDGTGRLTDTQYF
>-|-|TRBJ1-4|TRBV5-1
TGCGCCAGCAGCCCCTTCAAATTACAGGGTCCGATTGAAAAACTGTTTTTT
CASSPFKLQGPIEKLFF
>-|-|TRBJ2-1|TRBV3-1/TRBV3-2
TGTGCCAGCAGCCCCCTTTTCGGGGGAAGCTCCTACAATGAGCAGTTCTTC
CASSPLFGGSSYNEQFF
>once|-|TRBJ2-3|TRBV28
TGTGCCAGCACGGGGGCAGATACGCAGTATTTT
CASTGADTQYF
>once|TRBD1|TRBJ2-3|TRBV5-4
TGTGCCAGCAGCCCGACAGGGGAGGTCGATACGCAGTATTTT
CASSPTGEVDTQYF
>-|-|TRBJ2-1|TRBV15
TGTGCCACCAGCAGAGACGGTCTTACCCACGATGAGCAGTTCTTC
CATSRDGLTHDEQFF
>-|-|TRBJ1-1|TRBV4-2
TGTGCCAGCAGCCAAGATCGAGGAGCCTTGAACACTGAAGCTTTCTTT
CASSQDRGALNTEAFF
>few|-|TRBJ1-2|TRBV29-1
TGCAGCGTCCGCGGCCCGGGATATGGCTACACCTTC
CSVRGPGYGYTF
>-|-|TRBJ2-1|TRBV4-2
TGTGCCAGCAGCCAAGATCCATTTATACAGACAAGCAACAATGAGCAGTTCTTC
CASSQDPFIQTSNNEQFF
>-|TRBD2|TRBJ2-1|TRBV5-1
TGCGCCAGCAGCTCCGGGACTACCCAAAGGTACAATGAGCAGTTCTTC
CASSSGTTQRYNEQFF
>-|-|TRBJ2-6|TRBV28
TGTGCCAGCAGGGAGTTCTCTGGGGCCAACGTCCTGACTTTC
CASREFSGANVLTF
>-|TRBD1|TRBJ1-2|TRBV5-4
TGTGCCAGCAGCAAACAACAGGGGGAAGTAGGAGGCTACACCTTC
CASSKQQGEVGGYTF
>-|-|TRBJ1-1|TRBV6-5
TGTGCCAGCAGGACAGTCGCTGAAGCTTTCTTT
CASRTVAEAFF
>-|-|TRBJ1-3|TRBV9
TGTGCCAGCAGCGTAGTAGGGCGGGGCTCGAACACCATATATTTT
CASSVVGRGSNTIYF
>-|TRBD2|TRBJ2-3|TRBV11-2
TGTGCCAGCAGTTACACTAGCGGGTACACAGATACGCAGTATTTT
CASSYTSGYTDTQYF
>-|-|TRBJ1-2|TRBV3-1/TRBV3-2
TGTGCCAGCAGCCAACAGGAATCATCCTACACCTTC
CASSQQESSYTF
>once|-|TRBJ1-1|TRBV7-9
TGTGCCAGCAGCTTAGTTGGCAGAGAAGCTTTCTTT
CASSLVGREAFF
>-|-|TRBJ1-2|TRBV6-6
TGTGCCAGCAATGGGCACTATGGCTACACCTTC
CASNGHYGYTF